The rows below give T cell receptor beta chains drawn from one sample of a study of identical twins. TCRdb independently ran MiXCR on the 5' RACE reads; one entry per CDR3 protein. The data hold hundreds of thousands of distinct CDR3 sequences, with more than 6.5% observed a single time. These same records also appear under a second study, on yellow fever vaccine responses in identical twins.

Material for sequencing was PBMCs. Receptor source: a woman between 18 and 29 years old in good health. Both conserved end residues are part of each CDR3. The D gene is left open where the match is weak. Clone size is shown for a subset of rows, as once, few, many or a class of expanded clone.

>TRBJ2-7|TRBV9|-|-
CASSVDDSFEQYF
TGTGCCAGCAGCGTGGACGATTCGTTCGAGCAGTACTTC
>TRBJ2-3|TRBV6-1|-|few
CASSEGYTDTQYF
TGTGCCAGCAGTGAAGGTTACACAGATACGCAGTATTTT
>TRBJ2-1|TRBV9|TRBD1|few
CASSATPGQGAEYNEQFF
TGTGCCAGCAGCGCTACCCCGGGACAGGGGGCGGAATACAATGAGCAGTTCTTC
>TRBJ2-3|TRBV7-8|-|many
CASSTRDVTDTQYF
TGTGCCAGCAGCACCAGGGACGTCACAGATACGCAGTATTTT
>TRBJ1-6|TRBV12-3/TRBV12-4|TRBD1|many
CASGRGLNSPLHF
TGTGCCAGCGGCAGGGGGCTCAATTCACCCCTCCACTTT
>TRBJ2-3|TRBV5-1|-|few
CASSLDQDKYTQYF
TGCGCCAGCAGCTTGGATCAGGATAAGTATACGCAGTATTTT
>TRBJ2-1|TRBV20-1|TRBD2|few
CSASGPGLARGGYNEQFF
TGCAGTGCTAGCGGGCCCGGACTAGCCCGAGGTGGCTACAATGAGCAGTTCTTC
>TRBJ1-2|TRBV11-2|-|few
CASSLEAFGRRNYGYTF
TGTGCCAGCAGCTTAGAGGCCTTCGGGAGAAGGAACTATGGCTACACCTTC
>TRBJ1-5|TRBV2|-|-
CASTLGEGFYQPQHF
TGTGCCAGCACCCTCGGGGAGGGTTTTTATCAGCCCCAGCATTTT
>TRBJ2-7|TRBV12-3/TRBV12-4|TRBD1|-
CASSYSGTVDYEQYF
TGTGCCAGCAGTTACTCCGGGACAGTGGACTACGAGCAGTACTTC
>TRBJ2-2|TRBV29-1|-|-
CSAKRSGPGPPNTGELFF
TGCAGCGCCAAACGGTCTGGGCCGGGGCCCCCGAACACCGGGGAGCTGTTTTTT
>TRBJ2-1|TRBV20-1|TRBD2|few
CSAREALSSGSSYNEQFF
TGCAGTGCTAGAGAGGCCCTGTCTAGCGGGAGCTCCTACAATGAGCAGTTCTTC
>TRBJ2-3|TRBV29-1|-|few
CSVEDHAGVAYF
TGCAGCGTTGAAGATCACGCAGGGGTTGCGTATTTT
>TRBJ2-1|TRBV10-3|TRBD1|many
CAISEGQGNNEQFF
TGTGCCATCAGTGAGGGACAGGGGAACAATGAGCAGTTCTTC
>TRBJ2-1|TRBV6-2/TRBV6-3|-|few
CASSYSGGPYNEQFF
TGTGCCAGCAGTTACTCGGGAGGCCCCTACAATGAGCAGTTCTTC
>TRBJ1-4|TRBV12-3/TRBV12-4|-|-
CASTPRGGTPEKLFF
TGTGCCAGCACCCCACGTGGGGGGACGCCTGAAAAACTGTTTTTT
>TRBJ2-7|TRBV11-2|-|many
CASSLAAGTYEQYF
TGTGCCAGCAGCTTAGCGGCCGGGACCTACGAGCAGTACTTC
>TRBJ2-7|TRBV4-1|-|few
CASSQDRDPTYEQYF
TGCGCCAGCAGCCAAGATAGGGACCCGACCTACGAGCAGTACTTC
>TRBJ2-1|TRBV28|-|few
CASRQDTNSYNEQFF
TGTGCCAGCAGGCAGGACACCAACTCTTACAATGAGCAGTTCTTC
>TRBJ2-3|TRBV4-1|TRBD1|-
CASSQGTGGNLDTQYF
TGCGCCAGCAGCCAAGGTACAGGGGGGAATCTGGATACGCAGTATTTT
>TRBJ2-3|TRBV11-2|-|many
CASSLVGAGAGRADTQYF
TGTGCCAGCAGCTTAGTAGGGGCCGGAGCCGGCCGGGCAGATACGCAGTATTTT
>TRBJ2-3|TRBV27|TRBD2|many
CASNLGAGVRDTQYF
TGTGCCAGCAACCTCGGGGCGGGAGTGAGAGATACGCAGTATTTT
>TRBJ1-1|TRBV6-6|-|-
CASSYVTTEAFF
TGTGCCAGCAGTTACGTAACCACTGAAGCTTTCTTT
>TRBJ2-3|TRBV7-9|-|-
CASSLTQSVDTQYF
TGTGCCAGCAGCTTAACTCAGTCCGTGGATACGCAGTATTTT
>TRBJ2-7|TRBV30|TRBD1|-
CAWSPDRVEQYF
TGTGCCTGGAGTCCGGACAGGGTCGAGCAGTACTTC
>TRBJ2-2|TRBV6-1|TRBD1|many
CASKVRQGTGELFF
TGTGCCAGCAAGGTCCGACAGGGAACCGGGGAGCTGTTTTTT
>TRBJ2-1|TRBV20-1|-|-
CSARVEKLTRYNNEQFF
TGCAGTGCTAGAGTCGAGAAGCTGACTCGTTACAACAATGAGCAGTTCTTC
>TRBJ2-5|TRBV10-3|TRBD2|many
CAISEPTSGAPQYF
TGTGCCATCAGTGAGCCGACTAGCGGGGCGCCCCAGTACTTC
>TRBJ2-1|TRBV12-3/TRBV12-4|-|-
CASRRQFSSYNEQFF
TGTGCCAGCAGGCGACAGTTCAGCTCCTACAATGAGCAGTTCTTC
>TRBJ2-3|TRBV6-1|TRBD2|-
CASSKLAARLTDTQYF
TGTGCCAGCAGTAAACTAGCGGCGAGGCTTACAGATACGCAGTATTTT
>TRBJ2-1|TRBV11-1|-|-
CASSLSLRAPVGIRPHYNEQFF
TGTGCCAGCAGCTTATCGCTTCGGGCCCCCGTAGGAATACGACCGCATTACAATGAGCAGTTCTTC
>TRBJ2-3|TRBV5-1|-|-
CASSRAGGEWDTQYF
TGCGCCAGCAGCCGGGCCGGCGGTGAGTGGGATACGCAGTATTTT
>TRBJ2-5|TRBV27|-|-
CASSLSGYNQETQYF
TGTGCCAGCAGTTTATCTGGGTATAACCAAGAGACCCAGTACTTC
>TRBJ2-7|TRBV3-1|-|-
CASSRGDRTIHEQYF
TGTGCCAGCAGCCGCGGGGACCGGACCATCCACGAGCAGTACTTC
>TRBJ2-3|TRBV10-3|TRBD1|-
CAISPDRARDTQYF
TGTGCCATCAGCCCGGACAGGGCTAGAGATACGCAGTATTTT
>TRBJ2-1|TRBV24-1|-|-
CATSDLYRFFLHEQFF
TGTGCCACCAGTGATTTATACCGCTTTTTCTTGCATGAGCAGTTCTTC
>TRBJ2-3|TRBV20-1|TRBD2|-
CSASELAGRTDTQYF
TGCAGTGCTAGCGAGTTAGCGGGGCGGACAGATACGCAGTATTTT
>TRBJ2-5|TRBV7-2|TRBD2|many
CASSFGLAGGETQYF
TGTGCCAGCAGCTTCGGACTAGCGGGGGGCGAGACCCAGTACTTC
>TRBJ2-7|TRBV10-3|-|-
CAIRSGTSDEQYF
TGTGCCATCAGGTCCGGGACCTCCGACGAGCAGTACTTC
>TRBJ1-1|TRBV7-9|-|few
CASSLGSGTDTEAFF
TGTGCCAGCAGCTTGGGGTCAGGGACGGACACTGAAGCTTTCTTT
>TRBJ2-1|TRBV24-1|-|few
CATSDSGESYNEQFF
TGTGCCACCAGTGATTCCGGTGAGTCCTACAATGAGCAGTTCTTC
>TRBJ2-4|TRBV7-9|TRBD1|many
CASSDQTGGGSKNIQYF
TGTGCCAGCAGCGACCAGACAGGGGGCGGTTCCAAAAACATTCAGTACTTC
>TRBJ2-4|TRBV7-2|-|many
CASSLPRPGNIQYF
TGTGCCAGCAGCTTACCCCGACCCGGAAACATTCAGTACTTC
>TRBJ1-2|TRBV27|-|-
CASSLLSGSNYGYTF
TGTGCCAGCAGTTTATTGTCAGGGTCTAACTATGGCTACACCTTC
>TRBJ2-2|TRBV6-5|-|few
CASSYSWEAGELFF
TGTGCCAGCAGTTACTCTTGGGAAGCCGGGGAGCTGTTTTTT
>TRBJ1-1|TRBV7-9|TRBD1|-
CASSRLRDRGRGTEAFF
TGTGCCAGCAGCCGTCTCCGGGACAGGGGGCGGGGCACTGAAGCTTTCTTT
>TRBJ2-2|TRBV5-1|-|many
CASSLEGTYTGELFF
TGCGCCAGCAGCTTGGAAGGGACATACACCGGGGAGCTGTTTTTT